A selection of T cell receptor beta chains follows, all from one sample in a study of shared clonotypes between healthy human individuals. The repertoire was sequenced with immunoSEQ multiplex PCR; TCRdb's copy has only in-frame clones and lacks some. The top ten hold 20% to 25% of the sample, which has 550,000 to 750,000 clones, about 92% seen once. The sequenced material came from naive CD8+ T cells sorted from blood. These receptors were taken from a man aged 30 to 45 in good health. Each CDR3 is given with its conserved first and last residue. The order of the fields is clone size, J gene, V gene, D gene, CDR3 DNA, CDR3 protein. The D gene is left open where the match is weak. Where a row states a size, it is once, few, many or the class of an expanded clone; other rows omit it.

clone size: once
J gene: TRBJ2-1
V gene: TRBV5-1
D gene: NA
CDR3 DNA: TGCGCCAGCAGCTTGCCCCGCCTAGACTACAATGAGCAGTTCTTC
CDR3 protein: CASSLPRLDYNEQFF

clone size: NA
J gene: TRBJ2-3
V gene: TRBV9
D gene: NA
CDR3 DNA: TGTGCCAGCGGTAAGGGGGGAGATACGCAGTATTTT
CDR3 protein: CASGKGGDTQYF

clone size: NA
J gene: TRBJ2-5
V gene: TRBV27
D gene: NA
CDR3 DNA: TGTGCCAGCAGTTTACAGAGCGGGCACGCTCAAGAGACCCAGTACTTC
CDR3 protein: CASSLQSGHAQETQYF

clone size: NA
J gene: TRBJ2-7
V gene: TRBV5-5
D gene: NA
CDR3 DNA: TGTGCCAGCAGCTTGGGGGCGAACTACGAGCAGTACTTC
CDR3 protein: CASSLGANYEQYF

clone size: NA
J gene: TRBJ1-2
V gene: TRBV6-5
D gene: NA
CDR3 DNA: TGTGCCAGCAGTTGGGGGGAAAACTATGGCTACACCTTC
CDR3 protein: CASSWGENYGYTF

clone size: NA
J gene: TRBJ2-2
V gene: TRBV2
D gene: NA
CDR3 DNA: TGTGCCAGCCTTCTTAGCATGGCCACCGGGGAGCTGTTTTTT
CDR3 protein: CASLLSMATGELFF

clone size: NA
J gene: TRBJ1-1
V gene: TRBV7-2
D gene: NA
CDR3 DNA: TGTGCCAGCAGCCCCCTCGGGCCGGAAGCTTTCTTT
CDR3 protein: CASSPLGPEAFF

clone size: NA
J gene: TRBJ2-7
V gene: TRBV29-1
D gene: NA
CDR3 DNA: TGCAGCGGACTCCGGGGGTGGGAGCAGTACTTC
CDR3 protein: CSGLRGWEQYF

clone size: NA
J gene: TRBJ1-1
V gene: TRBV7-9
D gene: TRBD1
CDR3 DNA: TGTGCCAGCAGCCCGACAGGGGTCACTGAAGCTTTCTTT
CDR3 protein: CASSPTGVTEAFF

clone size: NA
J gene: TRBJ2-1
V gene: TRBV14
D gene: NA
CDR3 DNA: TGTGCCAGCAGCCCCTGGGGCGCAGGGCACAATGAGCAGTTCTTC
CDR3 protein: CASSPWGAGHNEQFF

clone size: NA
J gene: TRBJ1-1
V gene: TRBV6-6
D gene: NA
CDR3 DNA: TGTGCCAGCAGTTACTCTGTTAGGAGGGATCACACTGAAGCTTTCTTT
CDR3 protein: CASSYSVRRDHTEAFF

clone size: NA
J gene: TRBJ2-1
V gene: TRBV7-9
D gene: TRBD2
CDR3 DNA: TGTGCCAGCAGCTCGAGACTAGCGGGAGCCTACAATGAGCAGTTCTTC
CDR3 protein: CASSSRLAGAYNEQFF

clone size: few
J gene: TRBJ1-5
V gene: TRBV4-1
D gene: NA
CDR3 DNA: TGCGCCAGCAGCCAAGTATCAGATCAGCCCCAGCATTTT
CDR3 protein: CASSQVSDQPQHF

clone size: NA
J gene: TRBJ1-4
V gene: TRBV4-1
D gene: TRBD1
CDR3 DNA: TGCGCCAGCAGCCAAGAACAGGGGGCTAATGAAAAACTGTTTTTT
CDR3 protein: CASSQEQGANEKLFF

clone size: NA
J gene: TRBJ2-7
V gene: TRBV28
D gene: NA
CDR3 DNA: TGTGCCAGCAAACGGGGGTGGTCAGGGGCCTACGAGCAGTACTTC
CDR3 protein: CASKRGWSGAYEQYF

clone size: NA
J gene: TRBJ1-1
V gene: TRBV7-6
D gene: NA
CDR3 DNA: TGTGCCAGCAGCTTAGCCTCCACGGGGCTCAGGAACACTGAAGCTTTCTTT
CDR3 protein: CASSLASTGLRNTEAFF

clone size: NA
J gene: TRBJ2-2
V gene: TRBV29-1
D gene: NA
CDR3 DNA: TGCAGCGTTTTGGGGGATGCGAACACCGGGGAGCTGTTTTTT
CDR3 protein: CSVLGDANTGELFF

clone size: NA
J gene: TRBJ2-7
V gene: TRBV11-2
D gene: TRBD2
CDR3 DNA: TGTGCCAGCAGCCTCCTGTTCCGGGAGGGCTACGAGCAGTACTTC
CDR3 protein: CASSLLFREGYEQYF

clone size: NA
J gene: TRBJ2-3
V gene: TRBV4-2
D gene: NA
CDR3 DNA: TGTGCCAGCAGCGGGGGTGGCACAGATACGCAGTATTTT
CDR3 protein: CASSGGGTDTQYF

clone size: NA
J gene: TRBJ2-7
V gene: TRBV7-9
D gene: NA
CDR3 DNA: TGTGCCAGCAGCTCTACGGGGTTACACCCTTACGAGCAGTACTTC
CDR3 protein: CASSSTGLHPYEQYF

clone size: NA
J gene: TRBJ2-7
V gene: TRBV11-3
D gene: NA
CDR3 DNA: TGTGCCAGCAGCAAAACCGCGGTGGCTTACGAGCAGTACTTC
CDR3 protein: CASSKTAVAYEQYF

clone size: NA
J gene: TRBJ2-1
V gene: TRBV5-4
D gene: TRBD2
CDR3 DNA: TGTGCCAGCAGCTTGGCTCCGGGAGGGCCCAATGAGCAGTTCTTC
CDR3 protein: CASSLAPGGPNEQFF

clone size: NA
J gene: TRBJ2-7
V gene: TRBV2
D gene: TRBD2
CDR3 DNA: TGTGCCAGCTTTGAGGGGTTCAGAGGGACTAGCGCTACCTACGAGCAGTACTTC
CDR3 protein: CASFEGFRGTSATYEQYF

clone size: NA
J gene: TRBJ2-4
V gene: TRBV7-8
D gene: NA
CDR3 DNA: TGTGCCAGCAGCTTATCCGGCAGACAGCCAGACATTCAGTACTTC
CDR3 protein: CASSLSGRQPDIQYF

clone size: NA
J gene: TRBJ2-7
V gene: TRBV2
D gene: NA
CDR3 DNA: TGTGCCAGCAGAGGCGGACACTACGAGCAGTACTTC
CDR3 protein: CASRGGHYEQYF

clone size: NA
J gene: TRBJ2-1
V gene: TRBV7-9
D gene: TRBD1
CDR3 DNA: TGTGCCAGCAGCTTATTGGACAGGGTGGGATTTGAGCAGTTCTTC
CDR3 protein: CASSLLDRVGFEQFF

clone size: NA
J gene: TRBJ2-1
V gene: TRBV15
D gene: TRBD1
CDR3 DNA: TGTGCCACCAGCTCCCTCGTGGACAGGGGGTACAATGAGCAGTTCTTC
CDR3 protein: CATSSLVDRGYNEQFF

clone size: NA
J gene: TRBJ2-1
V gene: TRBV15
D gene: TRBD2
CDR3 DNA: TGTGCCACCAGCAGATCTCTGACTAGCGGGTCCTACAATGAGCAGTTCTTC
CDR3 protein: CATSRSLTSGSYNEQFF

clone size: NA
J gene: TRBJ1-4
V gene: TRBV28
D gene: TRBD1
CDR3 DNA: TGTGCCAGCAGGGGGACAGCAACTAATGAAAAACTGTTTTTT
CDR3 protein: CASRGTATNEKLFF

clone size: NA
J gene: TRBJ2-1
V gene: TRBV19
D gene: TRBD2
CDR3 DNA: TGTGCCAGTAATGGGGGACTAGGGGGTGAGTCGTTCTTC
CDR3 protein: CASNGGLGGESFF

clone size: NA
J gene: TRBJ2-7
V gene: TRBV29-1
D gene: TRBD2
CDR3 DNA: TGCAGCGCATCCGGGACTAGCGGGAACTACGAGCAGTACTTC
CDR3 protein: CSASGTSGNYEQYF

clone size: NA
J gene: TRBJ2-3
V gene: TRBV14
D gene: TRBD2
CDR3 DNA: TGTGCCAGCACGGAAATAGCGGGCCTCACAGATACGCAGTATTTT
CDR3 protein: CASTEIAGLTDTQYF

clone size: NA
J gene: TRBJ2-2
V gene: TRBV28
D gene: TRBD2
CDR3 DNA: TGTGCCAGCAGTTTATCCACCTTGGGACTAGCTGTGAACACCGGGGAGCTGTTTTTT
CDR3 protein: CASSLSTLGLAVNTGELFF

clone size: NA
J gene: TRBJ2-7
V gene: TRBV5-8
D gene: TRBD2
CDR3 DNA: TGTGCCAGCAGCTTAGGACTAGGAGTTCCCTACGAGCAGTACTTC
CDR3 protein: CASSLGLGVPYEQYF

clone size: NA
J gene: TRBJ2-5
V gene: TRBV5-6
D gene: TRBD1
CDR3 DNA: TGTGCCAGCAGCTGGACAGGGGAGCAGTACTTC
CDR3 protein: CASSWTGEQYF

clone size: NA
J gene: TRBJ2-1
V gene: TRBV11-2
D gene: TRBD2
CDR3 DNA: TGTGCCAGCAGCCGGGGTCCGGGAGGGGACAATGAGCAGTTCTTC
CDR3 protein: CASSRGPGGDNEQFF

clone size: NA
J gene: TRBJ2-1
V gene: TRBV11-2
D gene: TRBD1
CDR3 DNA: TGTGCCAGCAGCTACCGGACAGGAACCTCCCACAATGAGCAGTTCTTC
CDR3 protein: CASSYRTGTSHNEQFF

clone size: NA
J gene: TRBJ2-5
V gene: TRBV6-1
D gene: TRBD1
CDR3 DNA: TGTGCCAGCAGCCTCGACAGGGCGGAGTTCGAGACCCAGTACTTC
CDR3 protein: CASSLDRAEFETQYF

clone size: once
J gene: TRBJ2-1
V gene: TRBV27
D gene: TRBD2
CDR3 DNA: TGTGCCAGCACCACCGGGACTAGCGGCTACAATGAGCAGTTCTTC
CDR3 protein: CASTTGTSGYNEQFF

clone size: NA
J gene: TRBJ1-1
V gene: TRBV5-4
D gene: NA
CDR3 DNA: TGTGCCAGCAGCTTACACGAGAGCACTGAAGCTTTCTTT
CDR3 protein: CASSLHESTEAFF

clone size: NA
J gene: TRBJ2-7
V gene: TRBV28
D gene: NA
CDR3 DNA: TGTGCCAGCAGTTTACAGGGGAACCCCTACGAGCAGTACTTC
CDR3 protein: CASSLQGNPYEQYF

clone size: NA
J gene: TRBJ2-7
V gene: TRBV7-2
D gene: TRBD2
CDR3 DNA: TGTGCCAGCAGTACCTCTAGCGGGGGAGCCTACGAGCAGTACTTC
CDR3 protein: CASSTSSGGAYEQYF

clone size: once
J gene: TRBJ2-1
V gene: TRBV2
D gene: TRBD2
CDR3 DNA: TGTGCCAGCAGTGAGAGGGACTACCCGGCCTACAATGAGCAGTTCTTC
CDR3 protein: CASSERDYPAYNEQFF

clone size: NA
J gene: TRBJ2-7
V gene: TRBV19
D gene: TRBD2
CDR3 DNA: TGTGCCAGTAGTCCTCAACGACTAGCGGGGCACGACGAGCAGTACTTC
CDR3 protein: CASSPQRLAGHDEQYF

clone size: NA
J gene: TRBJ1-2
V gene: TRBV18
D gene: NA
CDR3 DNA: TGTGCCAGCTCACCACCGACGGGGGGCTTCGGCTATGGCTACACCTTC
CDR3 protein: CASSPPTGGFGYGYTF

clone size: NA
J gene: TRBJ2-7
V gene: TRBV27
D gene: NA
CDR3 DNA: TGTGCCAGCAGACCAGGGAGCTCCTACGAGCAGTACTTC
CDR3 protein: CASRPGSSYEQYF

clone size: NA
J gene: TRBJ2-7
V gene: TRBV2
D gene: NA
CDR3 DNA: TGTGCCAGCAGTGGCCGGAGGACGTACTTC
CDR3 protein: CASSGRRTYF

clone size: NA
J gene: TRBJ2-5
V gene: TRBV5-4
D gene: NA
CDR3 DNA: TGTGCCAGCAGACCGTGGGGAGGGGGAGAGACCCAGTACTTC
CDR3 protein: CASRPWGGGETQYF

clone size: few
J gene: TRBJ2-7
V gene: TRBV9
D gene: NA
CDR3 DNA: TGTGCCAGCAGCGTAGCACAGGGCTACGAGCAGTACTTC
CDR3 protein: CASSVAQGYEQYF

clone size: NA
J gene: TRBJ2-1
V gene: TRBV19
D gene: NA
CDR3 DNA: TGTGCCAGTAGTAGAGACGACGCTTCCTACAATGAGCAGTTCTTC
CDR3 protein: CASSRDDASYNEQFF